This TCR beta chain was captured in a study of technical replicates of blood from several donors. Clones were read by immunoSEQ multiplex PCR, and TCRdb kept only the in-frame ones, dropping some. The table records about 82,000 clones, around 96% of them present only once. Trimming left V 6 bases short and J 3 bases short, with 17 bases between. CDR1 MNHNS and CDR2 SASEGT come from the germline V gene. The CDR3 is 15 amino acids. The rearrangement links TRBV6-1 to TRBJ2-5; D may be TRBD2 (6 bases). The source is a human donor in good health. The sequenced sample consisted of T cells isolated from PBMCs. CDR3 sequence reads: CASRALTSQEETQYF. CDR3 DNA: TGTGCCAGCAGGGCCCTGACTAGTCAGGAAGAGACCCAGTACTTC.